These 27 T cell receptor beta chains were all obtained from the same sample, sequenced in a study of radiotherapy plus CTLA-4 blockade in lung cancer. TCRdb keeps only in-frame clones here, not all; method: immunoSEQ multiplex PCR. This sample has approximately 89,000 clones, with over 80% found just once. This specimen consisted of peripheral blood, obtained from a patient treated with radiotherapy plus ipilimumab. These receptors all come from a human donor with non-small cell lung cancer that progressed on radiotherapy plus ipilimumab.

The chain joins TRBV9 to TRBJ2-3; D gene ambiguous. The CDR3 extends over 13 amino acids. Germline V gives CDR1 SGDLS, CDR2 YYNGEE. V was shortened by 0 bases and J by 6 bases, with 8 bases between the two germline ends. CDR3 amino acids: CASSVEPLDTQYF. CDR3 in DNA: TGTGCCAGCAGCGTAGAGCCCCTGGATACGCAGTATTTT. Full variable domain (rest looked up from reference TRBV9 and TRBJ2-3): DSGVTQTPKHLITATGQRVTLRCSPRSGDLSVYWYQQSLDQGLQFLIQYYNGEERAKGNILERFSAQQFPDLHSELNLSSLELGDSALYFCASSVEPLDTQYFGPGTRLTVL.

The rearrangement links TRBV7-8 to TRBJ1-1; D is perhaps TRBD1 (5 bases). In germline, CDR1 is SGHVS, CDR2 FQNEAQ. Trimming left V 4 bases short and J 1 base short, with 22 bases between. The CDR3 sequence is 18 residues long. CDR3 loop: CASSYTYIGVLGNTEAFF. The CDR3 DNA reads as TGTGCCAGCAGCTATACCTACATAGGGGTTTTGGGGAACACTGAAGCTTTCTTT.

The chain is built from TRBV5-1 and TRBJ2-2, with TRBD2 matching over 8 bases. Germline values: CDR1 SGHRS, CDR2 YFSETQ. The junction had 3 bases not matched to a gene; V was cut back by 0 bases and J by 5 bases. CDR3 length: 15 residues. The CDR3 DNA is TGCGCCAGCAGCTTGGTTTCTAGCGGGACCGGGGAGCTGTTTTTT. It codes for CASSLVSSGTGELFF.

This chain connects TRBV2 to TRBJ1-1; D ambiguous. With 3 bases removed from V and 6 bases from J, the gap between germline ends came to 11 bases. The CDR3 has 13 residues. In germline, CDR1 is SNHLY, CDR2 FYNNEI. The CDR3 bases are TGTGCCAGCAGTGAGATTCGGGAGGCTGAAGCTTTCTTT. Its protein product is CASSEIREAEAFF.

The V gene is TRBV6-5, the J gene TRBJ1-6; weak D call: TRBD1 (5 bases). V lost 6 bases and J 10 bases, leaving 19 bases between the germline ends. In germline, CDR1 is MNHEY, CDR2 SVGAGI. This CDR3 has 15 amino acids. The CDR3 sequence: CASSPVGTVVSPLHF. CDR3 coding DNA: TGTGCCAGCAGCCCGGTCGGGACGGTCGTATCACCCCTCCACTTT.

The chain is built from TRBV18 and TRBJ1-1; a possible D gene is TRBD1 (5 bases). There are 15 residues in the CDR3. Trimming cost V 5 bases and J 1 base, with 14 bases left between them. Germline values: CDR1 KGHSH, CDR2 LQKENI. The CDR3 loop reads CASSSRQGPNTEAFF. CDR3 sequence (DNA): TGTGCCAGCTCATCTCGTCAGGGCCCGAACACTGAAGCTTTCTTT. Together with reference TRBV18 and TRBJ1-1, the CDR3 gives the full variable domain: NAGVMQNPRHLVRRRGQEARLRCSPMKGHSHVYWYRQLPEEGLKFMVYLQKENIIDESGMPKERFSAEFPKEGPSILRIQQVVRGDSAAYFCASSSRQGPNTEAFFGQGTRLTVV.

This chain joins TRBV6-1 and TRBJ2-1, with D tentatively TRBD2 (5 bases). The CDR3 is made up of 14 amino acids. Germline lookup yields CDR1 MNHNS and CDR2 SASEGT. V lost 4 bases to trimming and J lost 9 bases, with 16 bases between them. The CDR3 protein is CASSVKRVASEQFF. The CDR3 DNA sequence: TGTGCCAGCAGTGTTAAGAGGGTCGCTAGTGAGCAGTTCTTC.

The DNA for the CDR3 is TGTGCCAGCAGCTTAGGGCTAGCGGGAGTGAATGAGCAGTTCTTC. Translating it yields CASSLGLAGVNEQFF. This chain connects TRBV11-3 to TRBJ2-1; the match to TRBD2 covers 10 bases. CDR1 is SGHNT, CDR2 YENEEA, per germline. This CDR3 is 15 amino acids long. V lost 1 base, J lost 7 bases, and 4 bases stayed unmatched.

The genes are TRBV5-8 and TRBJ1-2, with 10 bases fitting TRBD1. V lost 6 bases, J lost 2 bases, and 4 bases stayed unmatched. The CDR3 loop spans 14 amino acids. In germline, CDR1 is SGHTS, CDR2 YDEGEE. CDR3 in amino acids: CASNQGQGNYGYTF. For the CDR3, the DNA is TGTGCCAGCAACCAGGGACAGGGGAACTATGGCTACACCTTC.

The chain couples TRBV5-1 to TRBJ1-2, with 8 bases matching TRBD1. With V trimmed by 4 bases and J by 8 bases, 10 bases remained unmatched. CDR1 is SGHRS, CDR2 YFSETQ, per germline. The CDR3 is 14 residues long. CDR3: CASSPSDRVRGYTF. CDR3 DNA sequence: TGCGCCAGCAGCCCCTCGGACAGGGTTCGAGGCTACACCTTC.

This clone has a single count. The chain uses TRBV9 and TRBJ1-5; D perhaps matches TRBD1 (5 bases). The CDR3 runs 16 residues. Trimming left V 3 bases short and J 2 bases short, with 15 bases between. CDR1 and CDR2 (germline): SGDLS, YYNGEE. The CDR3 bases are TGTGCCAGCAGCGGGGGCCCTATTTGGGGCAATCAGCCCCAGCATTTT. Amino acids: CASSGGPIWGNQPQHF.

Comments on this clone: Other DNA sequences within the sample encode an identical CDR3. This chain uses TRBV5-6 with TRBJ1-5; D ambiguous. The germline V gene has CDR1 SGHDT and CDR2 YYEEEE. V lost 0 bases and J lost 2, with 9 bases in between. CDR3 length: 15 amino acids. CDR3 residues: CASSLGGFGNQPQHF. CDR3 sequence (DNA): TGTGCCAGCAGCTTGGGGGGTTTCGGCAATCAGCCCCAGCATTTT. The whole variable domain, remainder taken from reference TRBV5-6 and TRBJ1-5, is DAGVTQSPTHLIKTRGQQVTLRCSPKSGHDTVSWYQQALGQGPQFIFQYYEEEERQRGNFPDRFSGHQFPNYSSELNVNALLLGDSALYLCASSLGGFGNQPQHFGDGTRLSIL.

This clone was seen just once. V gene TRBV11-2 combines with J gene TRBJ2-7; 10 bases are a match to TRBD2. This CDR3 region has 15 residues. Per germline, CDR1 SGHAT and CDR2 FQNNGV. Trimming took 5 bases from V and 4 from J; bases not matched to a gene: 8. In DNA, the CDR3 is TGTGCCAGCAGCGATCCGGGGACTAGCGCTTACGAGCAGTACTTC. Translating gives CASSDPGTSAYEQYF.

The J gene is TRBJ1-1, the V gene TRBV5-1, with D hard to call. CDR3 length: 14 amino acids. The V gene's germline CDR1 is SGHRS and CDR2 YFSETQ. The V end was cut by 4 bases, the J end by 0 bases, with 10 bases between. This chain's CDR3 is CASSPTGMNTEAFF. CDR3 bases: TGCGCCAGCAGCCCTACGGGGATGAACACTGAAGCTTTCTTT.

The CDR3 loop is CASTRDIYQSSYEQYF. The CDR3 DNA follows: TGTGCCAGCACCCGGGACATTTACCAAAGCTCCTACGAGCAGTACTTC. The rearrangement uses TRBV5-5 and TRBJ2-7, with D possibly matching TRBD1 (6 bases). This CDR3 has 16 residues. V lost 6 bases and J 0 bases, leaving 19 bases between the germline ends. Germline V gives CDR1 SGHKS, CDR2 YYEKEE (reference sequence).

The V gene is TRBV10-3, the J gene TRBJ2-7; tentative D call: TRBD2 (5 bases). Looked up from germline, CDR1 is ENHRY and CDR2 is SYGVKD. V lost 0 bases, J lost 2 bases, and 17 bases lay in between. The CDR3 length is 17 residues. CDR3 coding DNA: TGTGCCATCAGTGAGTCTCAACGGGGTACTCTACCCTACGAGCAGTACTTC. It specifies CAISESQRGTLPYEQYF.

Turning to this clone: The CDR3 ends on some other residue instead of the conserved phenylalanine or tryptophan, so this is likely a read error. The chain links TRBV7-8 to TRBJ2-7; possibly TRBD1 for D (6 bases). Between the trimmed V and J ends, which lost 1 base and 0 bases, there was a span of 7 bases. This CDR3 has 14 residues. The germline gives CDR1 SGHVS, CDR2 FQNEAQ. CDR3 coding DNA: TGTGCCAGCAGCTTAGGGACAGTCTCCTACGAGCAGTACCTC. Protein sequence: CASSLGTVSYEQYL.

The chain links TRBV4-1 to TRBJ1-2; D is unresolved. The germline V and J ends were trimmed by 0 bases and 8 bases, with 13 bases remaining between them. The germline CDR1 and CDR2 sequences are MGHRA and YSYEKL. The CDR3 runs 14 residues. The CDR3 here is CASSQDSPVRGYTF. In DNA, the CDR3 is TGCGCCAGCAGCCAAGATTCGCCGGTACGGGGCTACACCTTC.

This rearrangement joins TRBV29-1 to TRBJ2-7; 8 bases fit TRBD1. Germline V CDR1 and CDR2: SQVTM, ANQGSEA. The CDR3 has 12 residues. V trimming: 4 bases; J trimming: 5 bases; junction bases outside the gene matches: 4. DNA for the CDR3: TGCAGCGTTGGGACAGGGATCAACGAGCAGTACTTC. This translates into CSVGTGINEQYF.

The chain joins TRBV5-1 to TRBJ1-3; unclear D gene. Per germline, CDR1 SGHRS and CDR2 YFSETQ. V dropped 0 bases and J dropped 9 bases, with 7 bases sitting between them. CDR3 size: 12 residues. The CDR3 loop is CASSLDFGTIYF. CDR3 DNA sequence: TGCGCCAGCAGCTTGGACTTTGGCACCATATATTTT.

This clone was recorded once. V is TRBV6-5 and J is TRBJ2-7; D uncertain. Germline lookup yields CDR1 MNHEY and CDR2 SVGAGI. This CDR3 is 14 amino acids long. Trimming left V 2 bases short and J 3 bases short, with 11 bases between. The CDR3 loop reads CASSYGRLRYEQYF. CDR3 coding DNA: TGTGCCAGCAGTTACGGACGCCTGCGCTACGAGCAGTACTTC.

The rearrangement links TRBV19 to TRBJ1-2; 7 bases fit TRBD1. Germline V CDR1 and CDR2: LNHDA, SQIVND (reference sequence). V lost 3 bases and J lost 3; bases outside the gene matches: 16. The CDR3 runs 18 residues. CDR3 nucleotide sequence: TGTGCCAGTAGTATTTCGGCCAGGGGGACCTTAATGTACTATGGCTACACCTTC. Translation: CASSISARGTLMYYGYTF.

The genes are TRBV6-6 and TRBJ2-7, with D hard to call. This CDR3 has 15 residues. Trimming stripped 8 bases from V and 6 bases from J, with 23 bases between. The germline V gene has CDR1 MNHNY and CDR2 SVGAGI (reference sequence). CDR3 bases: TGTGCCAGCCAACAAAGATCCGAGCCAGTTTTCGAGCAGTACTTC. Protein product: CASQQRSEPVFEQYF.

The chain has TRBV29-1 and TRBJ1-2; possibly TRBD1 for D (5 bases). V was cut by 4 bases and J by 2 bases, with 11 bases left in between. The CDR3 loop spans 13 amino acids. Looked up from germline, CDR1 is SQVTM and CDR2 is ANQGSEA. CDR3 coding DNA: TGCAGCGTTGTACCGGACACGAACTATGGCTACACCTTC. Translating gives CSVVPDTNYGYTF.

The CDR3 region has the DNA TGCGCCAGCAGCCAAACTTCCCGGGGCAATGAGCAGTTCTTC. Translating it yields CASSQTSRGNEQFF. The chain combines TRBV4-3 with TRBJ2-1, with a possible D match to TRBD2 (5 bases). The CDR3 sequence is 14 residues long. Per the germline V gene, CDR1 is LGHNA and CDR2 is YSLEER. V shed 2 bases and J shed 6 bases, with 11 bases lying between them.

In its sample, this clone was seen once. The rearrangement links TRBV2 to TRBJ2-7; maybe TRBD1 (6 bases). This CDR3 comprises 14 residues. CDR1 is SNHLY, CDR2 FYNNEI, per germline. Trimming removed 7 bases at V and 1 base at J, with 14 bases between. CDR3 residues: CASTTQGVSYEQYF. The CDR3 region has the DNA TGTGCCAGCACGACACAGGGAGTATCCTACGAGCAGTACTTC.

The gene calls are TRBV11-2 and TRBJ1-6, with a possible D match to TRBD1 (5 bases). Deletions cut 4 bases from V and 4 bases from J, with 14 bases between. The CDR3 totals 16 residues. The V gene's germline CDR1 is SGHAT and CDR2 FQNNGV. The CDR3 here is CASSSSSGAYNSPLHF. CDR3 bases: TGTGCCAGCAGCTCTTCTTCCGGGGCTTATAATTCACCCCTCCACTTT.